This TCR beta chain was recorded in a study of blood T cell repertoires in COVID-19. Study summary: Researchers got acute and convalescent COVID-19 samples from the United States, Italy and Spain. The analysed material was cDNA or gDNA that came from T cells, B-cell-depleted T cells, or PBMCs.

Germline loops: CDR1 LGHDT, CDR2 YNNKEL (reference sequence). The CDR3 has 12 residues. V dropped 0 bases and J dropped 11 bases, with 10 bases sitting between them. Per the authors' pipeline: Amplification of reference gene primers was used by the study to estimate nucleated cell counts. Using immunoSEQ multiplex PCR, the repertoire was profiled, and TCRdb retains in-frame clones only, with some absent. V and J calls and clone size are as listed in that table; D and trimming were resolved from the DNA. The data show some 290,000 clones, under 90% seen once. The Seattle patients joined while their infection was active and were tracked longitudinally afterward.

This chain uses TRBV3-1 (or the pseudogene TRBV3-2) with TRBJ1-1; no definite D call. This TCR was sampled from a woman aged 25 to 39 with COVID-19, enrolled during active disease. Material for sequencing was peripheral blood. CDR3: CASSQEGRRAFF. The CDR3 DNA sequence: TGTGCCAGCAGCCAAGAAGGCAGGAGGGCTTTCTTT.